This T cell receptor (beta chain) was observed in a study of T-cell memory formation after mild COVID-19. Study details: There were largely donor-specific TCR clusters.

For this clonotype: The antigen remains unidentified.

General study findings and limits: Clones contracting over day 15 to 85 were CD4/CD8 balanced, with later expanders leaning CD4+. CD4+ contracting clones lay mainly in CM and EM, CD8+ ones in EMRA.

CDR3 length: 14 residues. V was shortened by 3 bases and J by 3 bases, with 12 bases between the two germline ends. Per germline, CDR1 SNHLY and CDR2 FYNNEI. Constant-segment primers were used for 5'RACE, and the resulting TCR alpha and TCR beta cDNA libraries carried sample barcodes and UMIs. MiXCR was run by TCRdb on the 5' RACE reads, yielding one entry per CDR3 protein. The sample has 350,000 to 550,000 distinct CDR3 sequences, about 20% seen once. V is TRBV2 and J is TRBJ2-7; D perhaps matches TRBD2 (6 bases). This TCR came from a man aged 18 to 30 who had mild COVID-19 (a few samples of this study predate the infection). Cell type and time point are not known. Sequences were obtained from PBMCs or a T cell subset sorted from them (not recorded which). The CDR3 is CASSDIRGNYEQYV. CDR3 DNA: TGTGCCAGCAGTGACATCCGGGGGAACTACGAGCAGTACGTC.